Shown below are 5 T cell receptor beta chains from a single sample sequenced in a study of T and B cells in COVID-19 patients. TRB was amplified from around 250-500 ng of blood genomic DNA. Multiplex PCR with BIOMED2 TRB-A/B primer pools amplified TRB rearrangements. TCRdb reprocessed the multiplex PCR reads via MiXCR and lists one record per CDR3 protein. The sample shows 5,500 to 7,000 distinct CDR3 sequences, 26% of them seen only once. The sequenced sample consisted of blood. These receptors originate from a human donor with active COVID-19.

Concerning this clonotype: A clone one base away is much larger, so this may be a read error. The chain recombines TRBV7-2 with TRBJ2-2, with 7 bases aligning to TRBD1. V lost 6 bases, J lost 7 bases, and 8 bases stayed unmatched. This CDR3 comprises 14 residues. CDR1 is SGHTA and CDR2 is FQGNSA in the germline V gene. The chain's CDR3 is CASSNQGENGELFF. CDR3 nucleotide sequence: TGTGCCAGCAGTAATCAGGGGGAAAACGGGGAGCTGTTTTTT. Full variable domain (outside the CDR3, taken from reference TRBV7-2 and TRBJ2-2): GAGVSQSPSNKVTEKGKDVELRCDPISGHTALYWYRQSLGQGLEFLIYFQGNSAPDKSGLPSDRFSAERTGGSVSTLTIQRTQQEDSAVYLCASSNQGENGELFFGEGSRLTVL.

This clonotype was counted a few times. This rearrangement joins TRBV18 to TRBJ2-7; 9 bases are shared with TRBD1. Trimming removed 6 bases from V and 5 bases from J; junction bases left unmatched: 11. Per the germline V gene, CDR1 is KGHSH and CDR2 is LQKENI. There are 15 residues in the CDR3. The CDR3 sequence is CASSRNRDRDHEQYF. CDR3 in DNA: TGTGCCAGCTCCCGGAACCGGGACAGGGACCACGAGCAGTACTTC. The full variable domain, rest sourced from reference TRBV18 and TRBJ2-7, is NAGVMQNPRHLVRRRGQEARLRCSPMKGHSHVYWYRQLPEEGLKFMVYLQKENIIDESGMPKERFSAEFPKEGPSILRIQQVVRGDSAAYFCASSRNRDRDHEQYFGPGTRLTVT.

This clonotype was counted between two and nine times. The gene calls are TRBV7-2 and TRBJ2-3; TRBD2 matches at 9 bases. The V gene end was trimmed by 3 bases and the J gene end by 5 bases; junction bases not matched to a gene: 3. The germline gives CDR1 SGHTA, CDR2 FQGNSA. The CDR3 covers 14 residues. This CDR3 reads CASSLAGGVDTQYF. DNA of the CDR3: TGTGCCAGCAGCTTGGCGGGGGGGGTAGATACGCAGTATTTT.

This clonotype was observed a handful of times. The chain combines TRBV2 with TRBJ2-7; 9 nucleotides align to TRBD1. J lost 2 bases, V lost 2 bases, and 7 bases had no gene match. Germline V gives CDR1 SNHLY, CDR2 FYNNEI. The CDR3 has 16 residues. CDR3 residues: CASSERWGQGAYEQYF. The CDR3, as DNA: TGTGCCAGCAGTGAACGTTGGGGACAGGGAGCCTACGAGCAGTACTTC.

This clonotype has only a few counts. This chain uses TRBV7-9 with TRBJ1-1; D is unresolved. Germline values: CDR1 SEHNR, CDR2 FQNEAQ (reference sequence). Between the trimmed V and J ends, which lost 5 bases and 7 bases, there was a span of 14 bases. The CDR3 sequence is 13 residues long. CDR3 in amino acids: CASSLDTTSEAFF. CDR3 sequence (DNA): TGTGCCAGCAGCCTCGATACTACCAGTGAAGCTTTCTTT.